The 11 T cell receptor beta chains presented below share a single source sample, sequenced in a study of control samples from healthy donors and cancer patients. The data were produced by immunoSEQ multiplex PCR, yet TCRdb's version contains in-frame clones alone and is incomplete. The sample has approximately 230,000 clones, about four fifths seen once. Source material: PBMCs. These receptors were taken from a woman aged 55-70 years with lung cancer.

Only a few counts were recorded for this clone. This rearrangement joins TRBV19 to TRBJ2-4, with 8 nucleotides matching TRBD2. The CDR3 is 16 amino acids. The germline V gene has CDR1 LNHDA and CDR2 SQIVND (reference sequence). Losses at the gene ends were 5 bases for V and 6 bases for J; bases not matched to a gene: 12. The CDR3 sequence: CASSQGWNGRGNIQYF. DNA for the CDR3: TGTGCCAGTAGTCAGGGCTGGAACGGGAGGGGAAACATTCAGTACTTC.

The chain has TRBV15 and TRBJ1-1, with 7 bases identical to TRBD1. CDR1 and CDR2 from the germline V gene are LNHNV and YYDKDF (reference sequence). Trimming at V came to 2 bases and at J to 4 bases, leaving 10 bases not matched to a gene. This CDR3 has 16 residues. CDR3: CATSRSNHRGPTEAFF. The CDR3 bases are TGTGCCACCAGCAGATCCAATCACAGGGGCCCCACTGAAGCTTTCTTT.

This chain uses TRBV2 with TRBJ2-5; 8 bases align to TRBD1. After removal of 6 bases from V and 5 bases from J, the junction contained 8 bases not matched to a gene. There are 14 residues in the CDR3. The germline CDR1 and CDR2 sequences are SNHLY and FYNNEI. CDR3 nucleotides: TGTGCCAGCAGCGAGGGGGGACAGGTGGAGACCCAGTACTTC. Translated: CASSEGGQVETQYF.

Remarks on this clone: Other DNA sequences in the same sample also yield this CDR3. In nucleotides, the CDR3 is TGTGCCAGCAGCCCAGGGCAAACTAATGAAAAACTGTTTTTT. Its translation: CASSPGQTNEKLFF. The V call is TRBV3-1 (or the pseudogene TRBV3-2), the J call TRBJ1-4; weak D call: TRBD1 (5 bases). The germline V gene encodes CDR1 LGHDT and CDR2 YNNKEL (reference sequence). The CDR3 sequence is 14 residues long. Trimming took off 4 bases at V and 1 base at J, with 7 bases between the two ends.

This chain uses TRBV6-5 with TRBJ2-7; 7 bases map to TRBD2. The V gene end was trimmed by 6 bases and the J gene end by 2 bases; junction bases not matched to a gene: 10. The CDR3 sequence is 15 residues long. CDR1 MNHEY and CDR2 SVGAGI come from the germline V gene. CDR3: CASSPTRDYPYEQYF. The CDR3 DNA is TGTGCCAGCAGCCCAACCAGGGACTACCCCTACGAGCAGTACTTC.

This clone was observed a single time. The V call is TRBV12-3 or TRBV12-4, the J call TRBJ1-4, with TRBD1 as a possible D gene (5 bases). There are 13 residues in the CDR3. V was pared by 6 bases and J by 8 bases, with 13 bases between. The CDR3 loop reads CASRPGFREKLFF. The CDR3 region has the DNA TGTGCCAGCAGACCAGGGTTTCGGGAAAAACTGTTTTTT.

The chain couples TRBV12-3 or TRBV12-4 to TRBJ1-1; no clear D. The CDR3 length is 12 residues. DNA of the CDR3: TGTGCGTCCATCCGGGGAGTTGCTGAAGCTTTCTTT. Translating it yields CASIRGVAEAFF.

V is TRBV28 and J is TRBJ2-1; 8 bases agree with TRBD2. The length of the CDR3 is 15 residues. J lost 0 bases, V lost 5 bases, and 3 bases had no gene match. Germline CDR1 and CDR2: MDHEN and SYDVKM. For the CDR3, the DNA is TGTGCCAGCAGTCAAAGCGGGAGCTCCTACAATGAGCAGTTCTTC. This sequence encodes CASSQSGSSYNEQFF. Looking up the rest from reference TRBV28 and TRBJ2-1 gives the full variable domain: DVKVTQSSRYLVKRTGEKVFLECVQDMDHENMFWYRQDPGLGLRLIYFSYDVKMKEKGDIPEGYSVSREKKERFSLILESASTNQTSMYLCASSQSGSSYNEQFFGPGTRLTVL.

V gene TRBV3-1 (or the pseudogene TRBV3-2) combines with J gene TRBJ2-7, with 9 bases fitting TRBD2. The CDR3 sequence is 15 residues long. Losses at the gene ends were 1 base for V and 6 bases for J; bases not matched to a gene: 7. The germline V gene encodes CDR1 LGHDT and CDR2 YNNKEL (reference sequence). The CDR3 is CASSQGAGGASEQYF. In DNA form, the CDR3 reads TGTGCCAGCAGCCAAGGGGCGGGAGGGGCCTCCGAGCAGTACTTC.

V gene TRBV6-5 combines with J gene TRBJ2-1; 7 bases match TRBD2. Trimming at V came to 8 bases and at J to 2 bases, leaving 9 bases not matched to a gene. This CDR3 spans 15 amino acids. Looked up from germline, CDR1 is MNHEY and CDR2 is SVGAGI. Written as DNA, the CDR3 is TGTGCCAGCCGCCCGGGAGGCGACACCTACAATGAGCAGTTCTTC. Its protein is CASRPGGDTYNEQFF.

The chain joins TRBV6-2 or TRBV6-3 to TRBJ2-7; D gene unclear. This CDR3 is built from 14 residues. Germline V lookup: CDR1 MNHEY, CDR2 SVGEGT. Trimming shortened V by 4 bases and J by 1 base, and 11 bases separated the two germline ends. DNA for the CDR3: TGTGCCAGCAGTTCTGGGTGGAGATCCTACGAGCAGTACTTC. Translated, it gives CASSSGWRSYEQYF.